A selection of T cell receptor beta chains follows, all from one sample in a study of T cell responses to AZD1222 COVID-19 vaccine. Sequenced by immunoSEQ multiplex PCR; TCRdb stores in-frame clones only, minus some. Of approximately 180,000 clones in the sample, approximately 90% were seen once. The sequencing used peripheral blood, collected 28 days after the second dose of the MenACWY control vaccine. Receptors were obtained from an adult who received the MenACWY meningococcal vaccine as a control. CDR3s include the opening cysteine and the closing phenylalanine or tryptophan. A D gene is named only where the DNA matches it firmly. Some rows mark clone size as missing; the rest say once, few, many or name a class of expanded clone.

j_call,clone_size,v_call,d_call,cdr3_aa,cdr3_nt
TRBJ2-1,.,TRBV7-9,.,CASNLLGGGGENEQFF,TGTGCCAGCAACCTCCTCGGGGGAGGGGGCGAGAATGAGCAGTTCTTC
TRBJ1-1,.,TRBV7-8,.,CASSLSPGGNTEAFF,TGTGCCAGCAGCTTATCCCCAGGAGGCAACACTGAAGCTTTCTTT
TRBJ2-1,.,TRBV10-3,TRBD2,CAITPSGGLNEQFF,TGTGCCATCACCCCTAGCGGGGGGTTGAATGAGCAGTTCTTC
TRBJ1-4,.,TRBV7-8,.,CASSFGGAGNEKLFF,TGTGCCAGCAGCTTTGGGGGGGCAGGGAACGAAAAACTGTTTTTT
TRBJ1-5,.,TRBV3-1/TRBV3-2,.,CASSQDLGVSQPQHF,TGTGCCAGCAGCCAAGATCTAGGGGTAAGTCAGCCCCAGCATTTT
TRBJ2-1,.,TRBV11-2,TRBD2,CASRNSGSSYNEQFF,TGTGCCAGCAGGAATAGCGGGAGCTCCTACAATGAGCAGTTCTTC
TRBJ2-4,.,TRBV18,.,CASSPPDRTFLAKNIQYF,TGTGCCAGCTCCCCTCCAGACAGAACGTTTCTAGCCAAAAACATTCAGTACTTC
TRBJ1-6,.,TRBV7-2,.,CASSLGSRAPEPLHF,TGTGCCAGCAGCTTAGGAAGCAGGGCGCCTGAGCCCCTCCACTTT
TRBJ1-2,.,TRBV6-2/TRBV6-3,TRBD1,CASSSRRGSYGYTF,TGTGCCAGCAGTTCCCGCAGGGGGAGCTATGGCTACACCTTC
TRBJ2-2,.,TRBV19,TRBD2,CASSLPSGSNTGELFF,TGTGCCAGTAGTCTTCCTAGCGGCTCGAACACCGGGGAGCTGTTTTTT
TRBJ1-1,.,TRBV30,TRBD1,CAWTYGTAMNTEAFF,TGTGCCTGGACTTACGGGACAGCGATGAACACTGAAGCTTTCTTT
TRBJ2-2,.,TRBV3-1/TRBV3-2,.,CASSQVRGTGTGELFF,TGTGCCAGCAGCCAAGTACGCGGGACGGGCACCGGGGAGCTGTTTTTT
TRBJ1-5,.,TRBV19,.,CASSIARGTRPQHF,TGTGCCAGTAGTATAGCTCGGGGAACTCGGCCCCAGCATTTT
TRBJ1-1,few,TRBV28,.,CASSPPFPEAFF,TGTGCCAGCAGCCCCCCTTTCCCTGAAGCTTTCTTT
TRBJ1-3,.,TRBV5-1,.,CASSWGGSGNTIYF,TGCGCCAGCAGCTGGGGGGGCTCAGGAAACACCATATATTTT
TRBJ1-2,.,TRBV7-8,TRBD1,CASSLARGQGLYDYGYTF,TGTGCCAGCAGCTTAGCGAGGGGGCAGGGGCTTTACGACTATGGCTACACCTTC
TRBJ2-7,.,TRBV5-1,TRBD2,CASRSIAGDSYEQYF,TGCGCCAGCAGGTCTATAGCGGGGGACTCCTACGAGCAGTACTTC
TRBJ2-3,.,TRBV7-2,.,CASSLSQITDTQYF,TGTGCCAGCAGCTTGAGTCAGATCACAGATACGCAGTATTTT
TRBJ1-2,.,TRBV25-1,.,CASSEYLQGDYGYTF,TGTGCCAGCAGTGAATATTTACAGGGAGACTATGGCTACACCTTC
TRBJ1-2,.,TRBV6-2/TRBV6-3,.,CASSWTRASNYGYTF,TGTGCCAGCAGCTGGACCCGGGCCTCTAACTATGGCTACACCTTC
TRBJ2-1,.,TRBV6-4,TRBD2,CASSLLSGGGFNEQFF,TGTGCCAGCAGTCTTCTCTCGGGAGGAGGATTCAATGAGCAGTTCTTC
TRBJ2-7,.,TRBV5-1,TRBD2,CASSFSGRAFEQYF,TGCGCCAGCAGCTTCAGCGGGAGGGCCTTCGAGCAGTACTTC
TRBJ2-2,.,TRBV10-2,.,CASSPVGGMLAGELFF,TGCGCCAGCTCCCCGGTAGGCGGGATGTTAGCCGGGGAGCTGTTTTTT
TRBJ1-2,.,TRBV30,.,CAWAPREGYGYTF,TGTGCCTGGGCCCCCAGGGAGGGCTATGGCTACACCTTC
TRBJ2-5,once,TRBV6-2/TRBV6-3,.,CASSYSGQPQETQYF,TGTGCCAGCAGTTACTCGGGACAACCCCAAGAGACCCAGTACTTC
TRBJ2-6,.,TRBV7-8,.,CASRDDRLGANVLTF,TGTGCCAGCCGGGATGACAGACTTGGGGCCAACGTCCTGACTTTC
TRBJ2-3,.,TRBV19,.,CASSVGHNTDTQYF,TGTGCCAGTAGTGTGGGGCACAACACAGATACGCAGTATTTT
TRBJ2-1,.,TRBV27,TRBD2,CASVPLAGSYNEQFF,TGTGCCAGCGTGCCGCTAGCGGGATCCTACAATGAGCAGTTCTTC
TRBJ2-1,.,TRBV28,.,CASKTVPSYNEQFF,TGTGCCAGCAAAACCGTCCCCTCCTACAATGAGCAGTTCTTC
TRBJ1-6,once,TRBV30,.,CAWSAQGGSPLHF,TGTGCCTGGAGTGCTCAGGGAGGATCACCCCTCCACTTT
TRBJ1-6,once,TRBV25-1,.,CASTYNSPLHF,TGTGCCAGCACCTATAATTCACCCCTCCACTTT
TRBJ1-1,.,TRBV3-1/TRBV3-2,.,CASSNINRDKAFF,TGTGCCAGCAGCAACATAAACCGGGACAAAGCTTTCTTT
TRBJ2-7,.,TRBV6-5,.,CATTTPLGTHEQYF,TGTGCCACCACCACCCCCCTAGGGACCCACGAGCAGTACTTC
TRBJ2-7,.,TRBV12-3/TRBV12-4,.,CASSWEYEQYF,TGTGCCAGCAGTTGGGAATACGAGCAGTACTTC
TRBJ2-7,.,TRBV9,.,CASSVDARGTWDEQYF,TGTGCCAGCAGCGTAGACGCAAGGGGTACATGGGACGAGCAGTACTTC
TRBJ2-1,.,TRBV6-4,.,CASSGGMDNEQFF,TGTGCCAGCAGTGGGGGTATGGACAATGAGCAGTTCTTC
TRBJ2-2,.,TRBV30,TRBD1,CAWRTGRNTGELFF,TGTGCCTGGAGGACAGGGCGGAACACCGGGGAGCTGTTTTTT
TRBJ1-4,.,TRBV7-2,.,CASSLAPGGEEKLFF,TGTGCCAGCAGCTTAGCGCCGGGGGGGGAGGAAAAACTGTTTTTT
TRBJ1-3,once,TRBV19,.,CASSPQSGNTIYF,TGTGCCAGTAGCCCTCAAAGTGGAAACACCATATATTTT
TRBJ2-7,few,TRBV7-6,TRBD2,CASSRTSGDNEQYF,TGTGCCAGCAGCCGGACTAGCGGGGACAACGAGCAGTACTTC
TRBJ1-2,once,TRBV18,TRBD1,CASSLTGGEGYTF,TGTGCCAGCTCGCTCACAGGGGGCGAGGGCTACACCTTC